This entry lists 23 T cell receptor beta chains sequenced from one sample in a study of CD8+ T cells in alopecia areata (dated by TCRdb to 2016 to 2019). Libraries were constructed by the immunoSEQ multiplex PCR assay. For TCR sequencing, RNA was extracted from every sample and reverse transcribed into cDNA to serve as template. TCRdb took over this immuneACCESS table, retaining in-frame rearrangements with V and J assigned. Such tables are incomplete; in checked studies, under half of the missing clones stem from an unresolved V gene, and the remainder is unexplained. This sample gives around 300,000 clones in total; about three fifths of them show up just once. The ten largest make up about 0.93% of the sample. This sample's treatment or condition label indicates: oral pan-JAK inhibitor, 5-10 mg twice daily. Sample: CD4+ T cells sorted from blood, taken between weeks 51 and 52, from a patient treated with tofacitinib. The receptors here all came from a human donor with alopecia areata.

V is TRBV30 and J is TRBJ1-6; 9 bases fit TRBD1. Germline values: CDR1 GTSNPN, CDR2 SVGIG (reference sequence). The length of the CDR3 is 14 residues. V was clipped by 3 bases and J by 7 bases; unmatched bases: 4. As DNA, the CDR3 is TGTGCCTGGAGCCGGGACAGGGTCAATTCACCCCTCCACTTT. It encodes CAWSRDRVNSPLHF.

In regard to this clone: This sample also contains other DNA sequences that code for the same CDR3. The CDR3 reads CAISVAGTDTQYF. In DNA form, the CDR3 reads TGTGCCATCAGTGTAGCCGGAACAGATACGCAGTATTTT. J is TRBJ2-3 and V is TRBV10-3; D is undetermined. From germline, CDR1 is ENHRY and CDR2 SYGVKD. This CDR3 has 13 residues. Between the trimmed V and J ends, which lost 4 bases and 3 bases, there was a span of 8 bases.

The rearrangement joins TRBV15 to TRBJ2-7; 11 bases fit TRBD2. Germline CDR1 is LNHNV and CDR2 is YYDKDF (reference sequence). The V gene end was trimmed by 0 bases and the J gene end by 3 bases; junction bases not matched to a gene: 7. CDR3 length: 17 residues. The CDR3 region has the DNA TGTGCCACCAGCAGAGATTTATCGACTAGCGGGATCTACGAGCAGTACTTC. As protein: CATSRDLSTSGIYEQYF.

The CDR3 sequence is CASSQDLGEQFF. In DNA form, the CDR3 reads TGTGCCAGCAGCCAAGATCTGGGTGAGCAGTTCTTC. The genes are TRBV14 and TRBJ2-1; D uncertain. V was cut by 0 bases and J by 9 bases, with 6 bases left in between. CDR1 and CDR2 (germline): SGHDN, FVKESK. This CDR3 has 12 amino acids.

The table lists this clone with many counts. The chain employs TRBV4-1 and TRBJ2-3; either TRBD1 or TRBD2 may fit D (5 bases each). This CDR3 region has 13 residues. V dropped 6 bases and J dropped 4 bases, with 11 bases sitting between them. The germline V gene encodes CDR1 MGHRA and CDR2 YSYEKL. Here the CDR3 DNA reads TGCGCCAGCAGGTTCCAGGGAGCAGATACGCAGTATTTT. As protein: CASRFQGADTQYF.

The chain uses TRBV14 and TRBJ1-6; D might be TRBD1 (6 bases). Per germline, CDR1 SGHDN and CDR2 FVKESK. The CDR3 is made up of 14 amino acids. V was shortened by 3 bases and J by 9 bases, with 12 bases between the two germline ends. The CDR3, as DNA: TGTGCCAGCAGCCAGTCGAACAGGGCTTCACCCCTCCACTTT. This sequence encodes CASSQSNRASPLHF.

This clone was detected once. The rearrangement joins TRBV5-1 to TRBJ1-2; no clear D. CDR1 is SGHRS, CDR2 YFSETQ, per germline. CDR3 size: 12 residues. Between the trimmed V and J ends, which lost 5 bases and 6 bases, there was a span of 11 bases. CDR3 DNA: TGCGCCAGCAGACCCTCCAAAGATGGCTACACCTTC. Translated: CASRPSKDGYTF. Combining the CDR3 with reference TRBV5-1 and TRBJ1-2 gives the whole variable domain KAGVTQTPRYLIKTRGQQVTLSCSPISGHRSVSWYQQTPGQGLQFLFEYFSETQRNKGNFPGRFSGRQFSNSRSEMNVSTLELGDSALYLCASRPSKDGYTFGSGTRLTVV.

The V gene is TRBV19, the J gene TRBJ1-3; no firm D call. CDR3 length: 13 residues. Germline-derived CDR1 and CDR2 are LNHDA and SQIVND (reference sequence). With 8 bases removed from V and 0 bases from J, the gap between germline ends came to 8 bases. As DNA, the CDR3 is TGTGCCAGTCGACTAAACTCTGGAAACACCATATATTTT. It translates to CASRLNSGNTIYF.

CDR3 sequence (DNA): TGTGCCAGCAGCTTAGCCCCGGGACTTTGGGGCTCCTACGAGCAGTACTTC. Translated: CASSLAPGLWGSYEQYF. This chain uses TRBV7-2 with TRBJ2-7, with D perhaps matching TRBD2 (6 bases). Germline V gene sequence: CDR1 SGHTA, CDR2 FQGNSA. Trimming took off 0 bases at V and 0 bases at J, with 15 bases between the two ends. The CDR3 is made up of 17 amino acids.

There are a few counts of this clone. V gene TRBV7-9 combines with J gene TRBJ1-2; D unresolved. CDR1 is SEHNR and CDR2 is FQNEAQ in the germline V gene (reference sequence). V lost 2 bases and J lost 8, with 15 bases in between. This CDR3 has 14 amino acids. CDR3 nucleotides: TGTGCCAGCAGCTTAACGATCCCGACGAGGGGCTACACCTTC. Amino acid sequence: CASSLTIPTRGYTF.

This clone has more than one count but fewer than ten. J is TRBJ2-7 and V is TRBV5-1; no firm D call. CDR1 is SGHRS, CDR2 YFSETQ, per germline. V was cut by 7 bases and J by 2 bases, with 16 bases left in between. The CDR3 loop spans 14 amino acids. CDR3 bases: TGCGCCAGCCGTGCGAATACCTTTGCCTACGAGCAGTACTTC. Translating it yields CASRANTFAYEQYF.

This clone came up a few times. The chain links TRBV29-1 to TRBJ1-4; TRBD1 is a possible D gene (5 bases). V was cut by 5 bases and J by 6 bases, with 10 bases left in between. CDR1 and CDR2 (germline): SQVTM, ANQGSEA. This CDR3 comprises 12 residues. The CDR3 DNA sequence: TGCAGCGTTACAGGCCAGGATGAAAAACTGTTTTTT. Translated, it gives CSVTGQDEKLFF.

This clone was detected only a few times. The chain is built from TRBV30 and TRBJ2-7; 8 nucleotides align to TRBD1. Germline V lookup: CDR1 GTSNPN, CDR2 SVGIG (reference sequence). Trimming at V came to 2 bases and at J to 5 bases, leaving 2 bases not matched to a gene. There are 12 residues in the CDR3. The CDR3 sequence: CAWSPGGNEQYF. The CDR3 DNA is TGTGCCTGGAGTCCAGGGGGCAACGAGCAGTACTTC.

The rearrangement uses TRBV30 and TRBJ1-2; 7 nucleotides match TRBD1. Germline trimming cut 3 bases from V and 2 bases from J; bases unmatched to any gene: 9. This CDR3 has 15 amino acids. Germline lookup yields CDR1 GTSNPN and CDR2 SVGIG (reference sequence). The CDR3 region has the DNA TGTGCCTGGAGAGAAGACAGGGCGGGGAACTATGGCTACACCTTC. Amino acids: CAWREDRAGNYGYTF.

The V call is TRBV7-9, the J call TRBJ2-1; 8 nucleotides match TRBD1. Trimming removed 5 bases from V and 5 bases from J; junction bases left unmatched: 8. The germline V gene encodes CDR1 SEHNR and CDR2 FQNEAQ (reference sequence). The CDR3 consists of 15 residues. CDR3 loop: CASSLGQGGDNEQFF. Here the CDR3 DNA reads TGTGCCAGCAGCCTTGGACAGGGTGGAGACAATGAGCAGTTCTTC. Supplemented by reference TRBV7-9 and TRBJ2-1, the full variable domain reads DTGVSQNPRHKITKRGQNVTFRCDPISEHNRLYWYRQTLGQGPEFLTYFQNEAQLEKSRLLSDRFSAERPKGSFSTLEIQRTEQGDSAMYLCASSLGQGGDNEQFFGPGTRLTVL.

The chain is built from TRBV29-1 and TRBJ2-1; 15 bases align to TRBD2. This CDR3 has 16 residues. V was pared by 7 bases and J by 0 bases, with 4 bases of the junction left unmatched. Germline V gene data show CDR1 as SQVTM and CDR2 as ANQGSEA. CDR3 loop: CSARTSGGDSYNEQFF. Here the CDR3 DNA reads TGCAGCGCCCGGACTAGCGGGGGGGACTCCTACAATGAGCAGTTCTTC.

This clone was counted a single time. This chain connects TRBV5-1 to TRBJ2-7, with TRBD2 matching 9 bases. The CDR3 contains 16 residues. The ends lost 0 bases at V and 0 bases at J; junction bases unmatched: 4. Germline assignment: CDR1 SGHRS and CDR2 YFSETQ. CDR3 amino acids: CASSLVGGGASYEQYF. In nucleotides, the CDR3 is TGCGCCAGCAGCTTGGTTGGCGGGGGGGCCTCCTACGAGCAGTACTTC.

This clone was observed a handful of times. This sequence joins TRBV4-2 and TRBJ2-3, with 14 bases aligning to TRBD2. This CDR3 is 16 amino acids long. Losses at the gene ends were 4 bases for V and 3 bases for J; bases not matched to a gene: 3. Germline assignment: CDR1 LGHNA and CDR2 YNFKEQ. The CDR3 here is CASSRGLAGVTDTQYF. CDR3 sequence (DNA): TGTGCCAGCAGCCGGGGACTAGCGGGGGTAACAGATACGCAGTATTTT.

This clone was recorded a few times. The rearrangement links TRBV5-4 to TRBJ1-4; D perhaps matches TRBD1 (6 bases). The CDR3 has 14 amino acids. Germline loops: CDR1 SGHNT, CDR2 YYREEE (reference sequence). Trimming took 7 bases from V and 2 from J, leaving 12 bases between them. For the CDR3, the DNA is TGTGCCAGCTCGAGGGGGAGGACTAATGAAAAACTGTTTTTT. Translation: CASSRGRTNEKLFF.

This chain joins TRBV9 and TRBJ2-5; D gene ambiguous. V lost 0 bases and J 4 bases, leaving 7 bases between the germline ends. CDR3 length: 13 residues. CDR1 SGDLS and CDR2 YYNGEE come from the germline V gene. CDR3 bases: TGTGCCAGCAGCGTAGATCTGGGAGAGACCCAGTACTTC. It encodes CASSVDLGETQYF.

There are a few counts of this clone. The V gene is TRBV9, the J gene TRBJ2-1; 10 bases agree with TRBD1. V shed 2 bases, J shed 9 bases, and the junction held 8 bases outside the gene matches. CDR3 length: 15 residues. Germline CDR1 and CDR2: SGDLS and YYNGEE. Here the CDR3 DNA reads TGTGCCAGCAGCGTGGGACAGGGGATCGTTGGTGAGCAGTTCTTC. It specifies CASSVGQGIVGEQFF.

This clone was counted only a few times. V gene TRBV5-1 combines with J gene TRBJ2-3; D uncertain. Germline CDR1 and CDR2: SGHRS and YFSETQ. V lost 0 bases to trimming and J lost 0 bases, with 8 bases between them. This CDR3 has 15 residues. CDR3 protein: CASSLAPQSTDTQYF. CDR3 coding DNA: TGCGCCAGCAGCTTGGCACCACAAAGCACAGATACGCAGTATTTT.

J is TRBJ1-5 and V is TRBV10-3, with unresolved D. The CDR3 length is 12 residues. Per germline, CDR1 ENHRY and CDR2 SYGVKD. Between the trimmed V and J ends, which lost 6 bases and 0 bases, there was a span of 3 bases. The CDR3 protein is CAIRGSNQPQHF. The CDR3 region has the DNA TGTGCCATCAGGGGTAGCAATCAGCCCCAGCATTTT.